Shown below are 6 T cell receptor beta chains from a single sample sequenced in a study of OX40 agonist ivuxolimab in advanced cancers. Assay used: immunoSEQ multiplex PCR; TCRdb lists only in-frame clones, some missing. The table shows under 45,000 clones, with 75% to 85% occurring only once. The sequencing used CD4+ or CD8+ T cells sorted from blood, collected in a trial of the OX40 agonist ivuxolimab. The source is an adult with an advanced solid tumor such as melanoma, head and neck, liver or kidney cancer.

The genes are TRBV7-9 and TRBJ1-2; 7 bases agree with TRBD1. CDR1 is SEHNR, CDR2 FQNEAQ, per germline (reference sequence). The J segment lost 2 bases and the V segment lost 5 bases, leaving 11 bases of the junction unmatched. The length of the CDR3 is 16 residues. This chain's CDR3 is CASSTLDRVKNYGYTF. The DNA for the CDR3 is TGTGCCAGCAGCACCCTCGACAGGGTAAAGAACTATGGCTACACCTTC.

This clone appeared a few times. The V gene is TRBV6-5, the J gene TRBJ1-6; the D is unclear. This CDR3 comprises 14 residues. With 6 bases removed from V and 9 bases from J, the gap between germline ends came to 15 bases. Germline-derived CDR1 and CDR2 are MNHEY and SVGAGI. CDR3 amino acids: CASRSALDGSPLHF. CDR3 coding DNA: TGTGCCAGCAGGTCGGCCCTTGACGGTTCACCCCTCCACTTT.

The chain employs TRBV7-8 and TRBJ1-6; 7 bases match TRBD1. CDR1 is SGHVS and CDR2 is FQNEAQ in the germline V gene. The CDR3 totals 17 residues. V lost 5 bases, J lost 0 bases, and 7 bases stayed unmatched. The CDR3 nucleotides are TGTGCCAGCAGCCGAAAACAGGGGAGCTCCTATAATTCACCCCTCCACTTT. This gives the protein CASSRKQGSSYNSPLHF.

CDR3 bases: TGTGCCAGCAGCTTGGCGGTTAGCACAGATACGCAGTATTTT. Encoded protein: CASSLAVSTDTQYF. V is TRBV5-4 and J is TRBJ2-3; D unresolved. From germline, CDR1 is SGHNT and CDR2 YYREEE (reference sequence). The CDR3 spans 14 residues. V shed 0 bases and J shed 0 bases, with 5 bases lying between them.

This clone is medium-sized within its sample. This chain links TRBV5-6 with TRBJ2-7; 9 bases line up with TRBD1. CDR1 is SGHDT and CDR2 is YYEEEE in the germline V gene. The length of the CDR3 is 14 residues. V lost 4 bases, J lost 4 bases, and 6 bases stayed unmatched. In nucleotides, the CDR3 is TGTGCCAGCAGCGGGACAGGGACCCTTTACGAGCAGTACTTC. Protein sequence: CASSGTGTLYEQYF.

This clone was picked up a small number of times. This rearrangement joins TRBV28 to TRBJ2-2; D is unresolved. Germline V gene sequence: CDR1 MDHEN, CDR2 SYDVKM. The V and J ends lost 4 bases and 5 bases respectively, with 11 bases between them. The CDR3 spans 14 residues. The CDR3 protein is CASSSLDLTGELFF. The CDR3 coding sequence is TGTGCCAGCAGTTCCTTGGATCTAACCGGGGAGCTGTTTTTT.